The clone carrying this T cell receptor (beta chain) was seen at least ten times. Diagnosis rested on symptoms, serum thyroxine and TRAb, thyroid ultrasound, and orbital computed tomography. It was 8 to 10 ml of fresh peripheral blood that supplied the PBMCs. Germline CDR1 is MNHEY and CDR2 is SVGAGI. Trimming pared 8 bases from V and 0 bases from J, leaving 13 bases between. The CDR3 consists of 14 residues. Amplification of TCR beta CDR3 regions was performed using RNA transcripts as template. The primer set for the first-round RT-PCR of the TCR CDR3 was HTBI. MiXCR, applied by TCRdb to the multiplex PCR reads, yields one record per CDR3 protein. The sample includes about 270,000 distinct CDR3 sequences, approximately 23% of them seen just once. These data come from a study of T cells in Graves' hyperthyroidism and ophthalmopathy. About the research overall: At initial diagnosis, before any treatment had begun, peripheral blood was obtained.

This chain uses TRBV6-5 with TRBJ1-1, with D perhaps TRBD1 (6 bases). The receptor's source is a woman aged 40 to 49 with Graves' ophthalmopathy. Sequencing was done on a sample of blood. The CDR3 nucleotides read TGTGCCAGCCGTTTCGGACAGTTGAACACTGAAGCTTTCTTT. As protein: CASRFGQLNTEAFF.